This T cell receptor beta chain was observed in a study of vaccination effects on CD4 cells after COVID-19. Regarding the study as a whole: The study got few convalescent patients and did not collect any early post-infection timepoints.

In germline, CDR1 is SEHNR, CDR2 FQNEAQ (reference sequence). This CDR3 is built from 13 residues. Trimming removed 4 bases at V and 5 bases at J, with 10 bases between. In the case of this clone: Its antigen is undetermined.

Antigen-specific CD4+ T cells expanded by the ViraFEST assay with viral peptide pools were then sequenced. Cells that had been cultured for approximately eleven days were the source of isolated CD4+ T cells. SARS-CoV-2 infected the person between March and December 2020, as confirmed by PCR. Sequenced by immunoSEQ multiplex PCR; TCRdb stores in-frame clones only, minus some. Of roughly 70,000 clones detected, roughly 73% appear once; the ten largest clones hold around 5%. The genes are TRBV7-9 and TRBJ2-3; D remains ambiguous. This clonotype originated in a human donor who had a prior SARS-CoV-2 infection. This specimen was CD4+ T cells from PBMCs cultured with HIV peptides, taken before COVID-19 vaccination. Subset denoted: HIV-1 Nef peptide pool negative control/reference culture. Here the CDR3 reads CASSSSGVDTQYF. Here the CDR3 DNA reads TGTGCCAGCAGCTCCTCCGGCGTAGATACGCAGTATTTT.